The 7 T cell receptor beta chains listed next were all sequenced from one sample in a study of T cells in lung cancer brain metastases. Repertoires were generated with immunoSEQ multiplex PCR, while TCRdb's copy carries only in-frame clones and drops some. The data show 3,000 to 4,000 clones, about 83% seen once. Source material: tumor tissue from the primary lung tumor. The receptors here all came from a man in his fifties or sixties with non-small cell lung cancer.

CDR3 region: CASSVRGDGYTF. For the CDR3, the DNA is TGTGCCAGCAGTGTGAGAGGGGATGGCTACACCTTC. This rearrangement joins TRBV2 to TRBJ1-2; D is perhaps TRBD1 (5 bases). Trimming shortened V by 4 bases and J by 6 bases, and 9 bases separated the two germline ends. CDR3 size: 12 residues. Germline loops: CDR1 SNHLY, CDR2 FYNNEI.

The J gene is TRBJ1-5, the V gene TRBV19; perhaps TRBD1 as D (6 bases). In germline, CDR1 is LNHDA, CDR2 SQIVND (reference sequence). CDR3 length: 14 amino acids. V was shortened by 1 base and J by 2 bases, with 6 bases between the two germline ends. CDR3 coding DNA: TGTGCCAGTAGTATAGCAGGGGGCAATCAGCCCCAGCATTTT. Protein: CASSIAGGNQPQHF.

CDR3 sequence reads: CASSEQGMNEQFF. The CDR3, as DNA: TGTGCCAGCAGTGAGCAGGGGATGAATGAGCAGTTCTTC. The rearrangement joins TRBV2 to TRBJ2-1, with D perhaps matching TRBD1 (6 bases). V shed 3 bases and J shed 7 bases, with 10 bases lying between them. CDR1 is SNHLY and CDR2 is FYNNEI in the germline V gene. The CDR3 is 13 amino acids.

This chain links TRBV5-1 with TRBJ2-7, with TRBD2 identical over 7 bases. Unmatched junction bases numbered 6, after V lost 6 bases and J lost 0 bases. In germline, CDR1 is SGHRS, CDR2 YFSETQ. The CDR3 is 14 amino acids. CDR3 in amino acids: CASKVSGLSYEQYF. CDR3 DNA: TGCGCCAGCAAGGTTAGCGGGCTCTCCTACGAGCAGTACTTC. Drawing the rest from reference TRBV5-1 and TRBJ2-7, the complete variable domain is KAGVTQTPRYLIKTRGQQVTLSCSPISGHRSVSWYQQTPGQGLQFLFEYFSETQRNKGNFPGRFSGRQFSNSRSEMNVSTLELGDSALYLCASKVSGLSYEQYFGPGTRLTVT.

The chain carries TRBV29-1 and TRBJ2-3; 7 positions agree with TRBD2. The CDR3 spans 14 residues. Trimming cost V 4 bases and J 2 bases; bases outside gene matches: 6. Germline lookup yields CDR1 SQVTM and CDR2 ANQGSEA. The CDR3 region has the DNA TGCAGCGTTGGACAAGCGGGACTCACAGATACGCAGTATTTT. This gives the protein CSVGQAGLTDTQYF.

This clone was recorded once. The rearrangement joins TRBV12-5 to TRBJ1-2, with TRBD1 matching 8 bases. Losses at the gene ends were 1 base for V and 3 bases for J; bases not matched to a gene: 13. Germline CDR1 reads LGHNT; CDR2 reads FRNRAP. This CDR3 spans 18 amino acids. The CDR3 DNA sequence: TGTGCTAGTGGTTTGGACGGGCAGGGGGCGTCTGTTTACTATGGCTACACCTTC. Protein: CASGLDGQGASVYYGYTF.

Comments on this clone: A junction boundary mismatches the germline segment, possibly from a read error. The sample has other DNA sequences that encode this CDR3 too. The chain uses TRBV5-6 and TRBJ1-4; 12 nucleotides line up with TRBD1. Germline lookup yields CDR1 SGHDT and CDR2 YYEEEE. This CDR3 comprises 16 residues. CDR3 sequence reads: CASSFRDRGLAEKLFF. The CDR3 DNA reads as TGTGCTAGCAGCTTCCGGGACAGGGGGCTAGCGGAAAAACTGTTTTTT.